Given below is one T cell receptor beta chain in context. This CDR3 comprises 13 residues. Germline values: CDR1 SGHRS, CDR2 YFSETQ. V gave up 0 bases and J gave up 5 bases, with 5 bases separating them. Documented treatment: roughly 19 received Ad26.COV2.S at low or high dose, single or two shots; roughly five received placebo; per-sample allocation not given. Specimens were obtained on day 63 following the first vaccine or placebo injection. This entry belongs to a study of Ad26.COV2.S vaccination and SARS-CoV-2 variants. The table came from immunoSEQ multiplex PCR; TCRdb's copy has only in-frame clones and leaves some out. The top ten clones hold 1.5% to 2% of a sample with about 400,000 clones, about nine tenths of them seen once.

The chain couples TRBV5-1 to TRBJ1-4; D call uncertain. The material sequenced was peripheral blood, taken in a trial of Ad26.COV2.S vaccine versus placebo. The sequence derives from a person between 18 and 65 years old who received the Ad26.COV2.S COVID-19 vaccine or a placebo. The CDR3 sequence: CASSLDLNEKLFF. CDR3 in DNA: TGCGCCAGCAGCTTGGACTTGAATGAAAAACTGTTTTTT. The whole variable domain, remainder taken from reference TRBV5-1 and TRBJ1-4, is KAGVTQTPRYLIKTRGQQVTLSCSPISGHRSVSWYQQTPGQGLQFLFEYFSETQRNKGNFPGRFSGRQFSNSRSEMNVSTLELGDSALYLCASSLDLNEKLFFGSGTQLSVL.